This T cell receptor (beta chain) was documented in a study of CD8 T cells in Susac syndrome (dated by TCRdb to between 2017 and 2020). A note on the overall study: The study used repertoire sequencing to test whether antigen drove CD8+ T cell activation and differentiation in Susac syndrome.

The CDR1 and CDR2 encoded by the germline V gene are SGHTA and FQGNSA. The trim is 1 base for V and 3 bases for J, with a gap of 15 bases between the germline ends. The cysteine opens and the phenylalanine closes a CDR3 of 16 amino acids. The read is trimmed to its CDR3 DNA, 48 bases read in frame from base 1. Concerning this clonotype: The antigen this receptor binds is unknown. No per-base quality is available; no much larger clone lies one base away.

RNA was extracted with the RNeasy kit and about 0.5 to 1 ug was reverse transcribed using random hexamers. The immunoSEQ multiplex PCR assay, covering 54 Vbeta and 13 Jbeta segments, was used to amplify TCR beta CDR3 regions. Bias from PCR amplification was corrected by using a synthetic template baseline for primer optimization and for computational correction. The authors processed their data as follows. Reads were annotated to V, D and J genes per IMGT and analyzed with immunoSEQ Analyzer, keeping only productive sequences. Clonality was computed as one minus Shannon entropy normalized by log2 of the number of productive unique sequences. For each patient and control, public and private clones were evaluated within the 100 most prevalent clones. A clone was defined as Susac-specific if it was absent from the healthy and MS cohorts, from 950 to 1,300 published viral clones and from other ImmuneACCESS disease sequences. TCRdb trimmed the raw reads at Q25, called clones with MiXCR and kept productive beta chains. Merged by CDR3 protein, the rows form single entries marked with the most common genes and DNA. The V and J calls and clone size are TCRdb's, not the authors'. For this sample there are about 120,000 distinct CDR3 sequences; roughly 91% appear just once. The ten most abundant clones make up 0.13% to 0.15% of the sample.

Points the paper makes about the study in general: The study acknowledged that relatively few individuals were included in the TCR sequencing and HLA analysis.

Peripheral blood CD8+ and CD4+ T cells from healthy donors, Susac syndrome patients and multiple sclerosis patients were profiled using high-throughput TCR beta sequencing. Healthy donors were included as age- and sex-matched controls. CD8+ TEMRA cells were enriched by FACS, while bulk CD8+ and CD4+ T cells were purified by magnetic negative isolation. Blood was collected in EDTA tubes and processed within 24 hours, with PBMCs isolated through density gradient centrifugation. PBMCs intended for TCR sequencing were cryopreserved in liquid nitrogen and were subsequently thawed in a 37 degrees C water bath. The sorted or isolated CD4+, CD8+ and CD8+ TEMRA cells reached a purity of at least 90%.

The clonotype comes from a human donor in good health. The chain was built from TRBV7-2 and TRBJ1-1, with TRBD1 tentatively as D gene (5 bases match). The sequenced sample was CD4+ T cells from PBMCs. The sequenced DNA is TGTGCCAGCAGCTTAGTGGCAGGGTCGGCTCACACTGAAGCTTTCTTT. Protein translation: CASSLVAGSAHTEAFF.